A selection of T cell receptor beta chains follows, all from one sample in a study of read filtering for tumor transcriptome and immune sequencing. Using its own MiXCR run on the reads, TCRdb lists one record per CDR3 protein. The sample lists about 40,000 distinct CDR3 sequences, 10% to 15% occurring once. Input material: a population of CD138-negative cells sorted from bone marrow. These receptors originate from a donor at least 40 years old with multiple myeloma. CDR3s include the opening cysteine and the closing phenylalanine or tryptophan. A D gene is named only where the DNA matches it firmly. Expanded clones are given a class, and other clones once, few, many or no size at all.

>TRBV18|-|TRBJ2-5|-
TGTGCCAGCTCACCTAGCCCCCCCCAAGAGACCCAGTACTTC
CASSPSPPQETQYF
>TRBV6-1|-|TRBJ2-5|-
TGTGCCAGCAGTGAAACAGGGGAGGGGAGGGAGACCCAGTACTTC
CASSETGEGRETQYF
>TRBV5-1|many|TRBJ1-5|-
TGCGCCAGCAGCTTACAGCGATACGATAGCAATCAGCCCCAGCATTTT
CASSLQRYDSNQPQHF
>TRBV15|many|TRBJ2-4|TRBD1
TGTGCCACCAGCAGAGATCGGGGACAGGGAAGCATTCAGTACTTC
CATSRDRGQGSIQYF
>TRBV20-1|many|TRBJ1-5|TRBD1
TGCAGTGCTAGAGATCCCTCGGGACAGGGGGCTAGCAATCAGCCCCAGCATTTT
CSARDPSGQGASNQPQHF
>TRBV5-5|many|TRBJ2-3|-
TGTGCCAGCAGCTTGTTGGGGGGCGGAGCAGATACGCAGTATTTT
CASSLLGGGADTQYF
>TRBV10-3|many|TRBJ2-7|-
TGTGCCATCGGCGCGGCCTCCTACGAGCAGTACTTC
CAIGAASYEQYF
>TRBV19|many|TRBJ2-5|-
TGTGCCAGTAGAAATATGGGAGAGACCCAGTACTTC
CASRNMGETQYF
>TRBV29-1|many|TRBJ2-3|-
TGCAGCGCCCCCGGGACCAGTCCTAGCACAGATACGCAGTATTTT
CSAPGTSPSTDTQYF
>TRBV20-1|many|TRBJ1-2|-
TGCAGTGCTAGAGTTTCTGGGGGCTTCAGTTATGGCTACACCTTC
CSARVSGGFSYGYTF
>TRBV20-1|many|TRBJ2-7|TRBD2
TGCAGTGCTCTCTTCGGGGGGACGTCCTACGAGCAGTACTTC
CSALFGGTSYEQYF
>TRBV20-1|many|TRBJ2-7|-
TGCAGTGCTAGGGACAGCTACGAGCAGTACTTC
CSARDSYEQYF
>TRBV27|many|TRBJ2-3|TRBD2
TGTGCCAGCAGCATGTCGGGGGGGGCGCAGTATTTT
CASSMSGGAQYF
>TRBV11-3|many|TRBJ2-7|-
TGTGCCAGCAGCTTAAGTTCAGGTCCCTACGAGCAGTACTTC
CASSLSSGPYEQYF
>TRBV18|many|TRBJ2-7|-
TGTGCCAGCTCACCATCCGGTGGGTACGAGCAGTACTTC
CASSPSGGYEQYF
>TRBV7-2|many|TRBJ2-4|TRBD2
TGTGCCAGCAGCCTCGGACTAGCGGGGATCTTAGCCAAAAACATTCAGTACTTC
CASSLGLAGILAKNIQYF
>TRBV18|many|TRBJ1-1|-
TGTGCCAGCTCACCATCCCTGAACACTGAAGCTTTCTTT
CASSPSLNTEAFF
>TRBV30|many|TRBJ1-1|-
TGTGCCTGGAAGTTGGTCAGGGACACTGAAGCTTTCTTT
CAWKLVRDTEAFF
>TRBV12-3/TRBV12-4|many|TRBJ1-5|-
TGTGCCAGCAGTTTGGCCCCGAGCAATCAGCCCCAGCATTTT
CASSLAPSNQPQHF
>TRBV5-1|many|TRBJ1-6|-
TGCGCCAGCAGCTTGGCCGGGGGGTTAGAATCACCCCTCCACTTT
CASSLAGGLESPLHF
>TRBV7-9|many|TRBJ2-7|TRBD2
TGTGCCAGCACGCGACTAGCGGGGGGCCCAGACTACGAGCAGTACTTC
CASTRLAGGPDYEQYF
>TRBV28|few|TRBJ1-3|TRBD1
TGTGCCAGCCGCCAACCGGGACAGGGAAACACCATATATTTT
CASRQPGQGNTIYF
>TRBV10-3|many|TRBJ2-5|-
TGTGCCATCTCCGGGTTTGGCCAAGAGACCCAGTACTTC
CAISGFGQETQYF
>TRBV5-5|many|TRBJ2-2|-
TGTGCCAGCAGCTTGACTAGCTTAAACACCGGGGAGCTGTTTTTT
CASSLTSLNTGELFF
>TRBV7-6|many|TRBJ2-3|TRBD2
TGTGCCAGCAGCTTCCTAGCGGGGGGGCACGCAGATACGCAGTATTTT
CASSFLAGGHADTQYF
>TRBV7-2|medium-sized|TRBJ2-1|-
TGTGCCAGCAGCCCGAAATTTTCTATGGATGAGCAGTTCTTC
CASSPKFSMDEQFF
>TRBV19|-|TRBJ1-2|TRBD1
TGCGCCAGTAGTGTGGGACAGAGCTACACCTTC
CASSVGQSYTF
>TRBV12-3/TRBV12-4|many|TRBJ1-5|TRBD1
TGTGCCAGCAGTCCCCTTAGGGGGCAAAAGCAGCCCCAGCATTTT
CASSPLRGQKQPQHF
>TRBV14|many|TRBJ1-6|-
TGTGCCAGCAGCTGGGCCGGGGTTTCACCCCTCCACTTT
CASSWAGVSPLHF